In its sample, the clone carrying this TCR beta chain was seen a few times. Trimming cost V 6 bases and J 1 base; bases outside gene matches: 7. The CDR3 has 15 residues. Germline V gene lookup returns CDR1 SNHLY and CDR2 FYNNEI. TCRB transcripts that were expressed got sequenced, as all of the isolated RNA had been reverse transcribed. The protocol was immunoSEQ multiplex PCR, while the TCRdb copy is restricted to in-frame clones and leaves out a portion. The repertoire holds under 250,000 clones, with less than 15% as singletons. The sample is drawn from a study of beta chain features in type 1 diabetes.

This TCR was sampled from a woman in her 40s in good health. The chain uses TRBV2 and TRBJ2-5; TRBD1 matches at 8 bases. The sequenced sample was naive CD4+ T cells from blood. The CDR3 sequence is CASRAIQGGQETQYF. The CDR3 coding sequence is TGTGCCAGCAGAGCAATACAGGGGGGCCAAGAGACCCAGTACTTC. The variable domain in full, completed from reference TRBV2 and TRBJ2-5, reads EPEVTQTPSHQVTQMGQEVILRCVPISNHLYFYWYRQILGQKVEFLVSFYNNEISEKSEIFDDQFSVERPDGSNFTLKIRSTKLEDSAMYFCASRAIQGGQETQYFGPGTRLLVL.